Below, 31 T cell receptor beta chains from the same sample are listed, as sequenced in a study of beta chain features in type 1 diabetes. Regarding the study as a whole: Among all four CD4+ subsets, Type 1 diabetes patients had TCRB CDR3s that were moderately but significantly shorter.

Expressed TCRB transcripts were sequenced, since all the RNA that had been isolated was reverse transcribed. Clones were read by immunoSEQ multiplex PCR, and TCRdb kept only the in-frame ones, dropping some. The sample carries about 170,000 clones, 7.8% recorded once. Which antigens these TCRs recognize remains unknown. Sequenced material: central memory CD4+ T cells from blood. These receptors were taken from a woman aged 40 to 50 with type 1 diabetes.

This clone showed up just a few times. The chain joins TRBV4-1 to TRBJ2-7; TRBD2 matches at 10 bases. This CDR3 has 14 residues. Germline values: CDR1 MGHRA, CDR2 YSYEKL. V gave up 3 bases and J gave up 3 bases; unmatched junction bases: 2. This CDR3 reads CASSQGTSVYEQYF. As DNA, the CDR3 is TGCGCCAGCAGCCAGGGGACTAGCGTCTACGAGCAGTACTTC.

This clone appeared a few times. The genes are TRBV5-1 and TRBJ1-2, with 7 nucleotides matching TRBD1. This CDR3 has 13 residues. The J segment lost 6 bases and the V segment lost 4 bases, leaving 6 bases of the junction unmatched. Germline values: CDR1 SGHRS, CDR2 YFSETQ. CDR3 residues: CASSPGQENGYTF. CDR3 in DNA: TGCGCCAGCAGCCCAGGACAGGAGAATGGCTACACCTTC.

CDR3 sequence reads: CASSAGTGGWQYF. DNA of the CDR3: TGTGCCAGCAGCGCAGGGACAGGGGGTTGGCAGTACTTC. The chain couples TRBV7-9 to TRBJ2-7, with 11 nucleotides matching TRBD1. V trimming: 5 bases; J trimming: 9 bases; junction bases outside the gene matches: 6. This CDR3 region has 13 residues. From germline, CDR1 is SEHNR and CDR2 FQNEAQ (reference sequence).

This clone was observed many times. The chain uses TRBV5-6 and TRBJ2-5; D not resolved. This CDR3 contains 12 residues. Germline V gene data show CDR1 as SGHDT and CDR2 as YYEEEE. The V gene lost 4 bases and the J gene lost 4 bases, with 8 bases spanning the gap. CDR3 sequence (DNA): TGTGCCAGCAGCGACACCAGAGAGACCCAGTACTTC. This translates into CASSDTRETQYF.

This clone was seen a handful of times. The chain recombines TRBV9 with TRBJ2-7; 7 bases align to TRBD2. The CDR3 covers 16 residues. V shed 4 bases, J shed 2 bases, and the junction held 12 bases outside the gene matches. The germline V gene has CDR1 SGDLS and CDR2 YYNGEE. The DNA of the CDR3 is TGTGCCAGCAGCCTTGTCGACGGGGGGATAACCTACGAGCAGTACTTC. Protein product: CASSLVDGGITYEQYF.

The sample holds a few counts of this clone. The rearrangement joins TRBV5-1 to TRBJ1-1; D not certain. CDR1 and CDR2 (germline): SGHRS, YFSETQ. The CDR3 is 15 residues long. Trimming removed 6 bases from V and 2 bases from J, with 17 bases in between. The CDR3 protein is CASKEQAAGNTEAFF. CDR3 bases: TGCGCCAGCAAAGAGCAGGCTGCCGGTAACACTGAAGCTTTCTTT.

Only a few counts were recorded for this clone. The chain combines TRBV7-2 with TRBJ2-5; 7 bases are shared with TRBD1. The germline V gene encodes CDR1 SGHTA and CDR2 FQGNSA. CDR3 length: 15 amino acids. After removal of 5 bases from V and 7 bases from J, the junction contained 13 bases not matched to a gene. CDR3 region: CASSHRTGLDGTQYF. The CDR3 DNA reads as TGTGCCAGCAGCCATAGGACAGGCCTAGACGGGACCCAGTACTTC.

This clone appeared a few times. This chain connects TRBV4-3 to TRBJ2-3; 7 bases fit TRBD1. The germline gives CDR1 LGHNA, CDR2 YSLEER. The length of the CDR3 is 17 residues. The junction had 12 bases not matched to a gene; V was cut back by 0 bases and J by 6 bases. The CDR3 spells CASSQDLTGVLGDTQYF. CDR3 bases: TGCGCCAGCAGCCAAGATCTTACAGGGGTTCTTGGCGATACGCAGTATTTT.

The chain recombines TRBV11-2 with TRBJ2-6; D is unclear. The CDR3 length is 16 residues. Germline-derived CDR1 and CDR2 are SGHAT and FQNNGV. Trimming stripped 1 base from V and 4 bases from J, with 11 bases between. The CDR3 reads CASSLVVRGGANVLTF. In nucleotides, the CDR3 is TGTGCCAGCAGCTTAGTCGTCCGAGGCGGGGCCAACGTCCTGACTTTC.

This clone was counted only a few times. The chain couples TRBV7-2 to TRBJ1-2, with 9 positions matching TRBD1. Looked up from germline, CDR1 is SGHTA and CDR2 is FQGNSA. The CDR3 length is 14 residues. V lost 3 bases to trimming and J lost 8 bases; unmatched junction nucleotides: 7. The CDR3 protein is CASSLDRGVRGYTF. In nucleotides, the CDR3 is TGTGCCAGCAGCTTGGACAGGGGAGTGAGGGGCTACACCTTC.

This clone was seen a handful of times. This chain uses TRBV15 with TRBJ1-1, with TRBD1 as a possible D gene (6 bases). Per the germline V gene, CDR1 is LNHNV and CDR2 is YYDKDF (reference sequence). V was trimmed by 6 bases and J by 1 base, leaving 9 bases between them. This CDR3 has 13 residues. This CDR3 reads CATSGQQNTEAFF. The CDR3 nucleotides read TGTGCCACCAGTGGACAGCAGAACACTGAAGCTTTCTTT. The variable domain in full, completed from reference TRBV15 and TRBJ1-1, reads DAMVIQNPRYQVTQFGKPVTLSCSQTLNHNVMYWYQQKSSQAPKLLFHYYDKDFNNEADTPDNFQSRRPNTSFCFLDIRSPGLGDTAMYLCATSGQQNTEAFFGQGTRLTVV.

This clone has more than one count but fewer than ten. The CDR3 spells CASSQGVGQGARVEAFF. CDR3 in DNA: TGCGCCAGCAGCCAAGGTGTAGGACAGGGGGCGAGGGTTGAAGCTTTCTTT. The V call is TRBV4-1, the J call TRBJ1-1; 11 bases map to TRBD1. J gave up 7 bases and V 1 base, and 11 bases lay outside the gene matches. Germline V gene data show CDR1 as MGHRA and CDR2 as YSYEKL. The CDR3 loop spans 17 amino acids.

The sample holds a few counts of this clone. The chain couples TRBV19 to TRBJ2-1; D unclear. V lost 10 bases, J lost 10 bases, and 14 bases lay in between. The CDR3 runs to 11 residues. Germline CDR1 is LNHDA and CDR2 is SQIVND (reference sequence). The CDR3 loop reads CATHREQEQFF. CDR3 DNA sequence: TGTGCCACACACCGCGAACAGGAGCAGTTCTTC.

This clone was found a few times. The junction departs from the called germline gene at one end, perhaps through a read error. The V gene is TRBV25-1, the J gene TRBJ1-2; D is ambiguous. Germline CDR1 and CDR2: MGHDK and SYGVNS. The CDR3 is made up of 11 amino acids. As DNA, the CDR3 is TGTGCCAGCAGTGAATACCGGCAGACTATCTTC. Amino acid sequence: CASSEYRQTIF.

This clone has more than one count but fewer than ten. The chain uses TRBV18 and TRBJ2-6, with 9 bases identical to TRBD1. Germline-derived CDR1 and CDR2 are KGHSH and LQKENI. The V and J ends lost 4 bases and 1 base, in that order; junction bases with no gene match: 11. The CDR3 sequence is 19 residues long. CDR3 protein: CASSRTSGTGPSGANVLTF. CDR3 coding DNA: TGTGCCAGCTCACGTACCTCCGGGACAGGGCCGTCTGGGGCCAACGTCCTGACTTTC.

This clone appeared a few times. For the CDR3, the DNA is TGCGCCAGCAGCTTACTAGAACAGGGAAACACCGGGGAGCTGTTTTTT. It specifies CASSLLEQGNTGELFF. The chain couples TRBV5-1 to TRBJ2-2, with D perhaps TRBD1 (6 bases). V lost 2 bases to trimming and J lost 2 bases, with 13 bases between them. The CDR3 runs 16 residues. CDR1 and CDR2 from the germline V gene are SGHRS and YFSETQ.

V and J are TRBV5-1 and TRBJ2-1; TRBD1 matches 7 bases. The V segment lost 1 base and the J segment 2 bases; nucleotides outside the gene matches: 3. The CDR3 sequence is 15 residues long. The germline V gene encodes CDR1 SGHRS and CDR2 YFSETQ. Here the CDR3 DNA reads TGCGCCAGCAGCTTGAGGGACAGTGCCTACAATGAGCAGTTCTTC. As protein: CASSLRDSAYNEQFF.

The chain uses TRBV7-9 and TRBJ2-7; 7 positions match TRBD2. The CDR3 spans 15 residues. The germline V gene has CDR1 SEHNR and CDR2 FQNEAQ (reference sequence). The junction had 8 bases not matched to a gene; V was cut back by 3 bases and J by 3 bases. The CDR3 reads CASSFLRESYYEQYF. The CDR3 DNA follows: TGTGCCAGCAGCTTTCTGCGGGAGAGCTACTACGAGCAGTACTTC.

This clone showed up just a few times. The CDR3 spells CASSPGGSEQYF. The CDR3 DNA reads as TGTGCCAGCTCACCGGGGGGAAGCGAGCAGTACTTC. V gene TRBV18 combines with J gene TRBJ2-7; a weak D match, TRBD2 (6 bases). The germline CDR1 and CDR2 sequences are KGHSH and LQKENI. The germline V and J ends were trimmed by 3 bases and 6 bases, with 9 bases remaining between them. The CDR3 sequence is 12 residues long.

The V gene is TRBV5-4, the J gene TRBJ2-7, with D possibly matching TRBD2 (5 bases). Trimming pared 0 bases from V and 3 bases from J, leaving 10 bases between. Germline CDR1 is SGHNT and CDR2 is YYREEE (reference sequence). This CDR3 is 14 amino acids long. The CDR3: CASSLGPDYYEQYF. The CDR3 coding sequence is TGTGCCAGCAGCTTGGGGCCCGACTACTACGAGCAGTACTTC.

The CDR3 region is CASSPRIAGDQETQYF. The CDR3 nucleotides are TGTGCCAGCTCACCCAGAATAGCGGGCGACCAAGAGACCCAGTACTTC. This rearrangement joins TRBV18 to TRBJ2-5; 7 nucleotides match TRBD2. CDR1 is KGHSH and CDR2 is LQKENI in the germline V gene. Unmatched junction bases numbered 7, after V lost 3 bases and J lost 0 bases. The CDR3 extends over 16 amino acids.

In this sample, this clone turned up a few times. The chain uses TRBV7-8 and TRBJ2-7; 11 nucleotides line up with TRBD1. The CDR3 is 15 amino acids. Germline loops: CDR1 SGHVS, CDR2 FQNEAQ. V lost 3 bases to trimming and J lost 2 bases; unmatched junction nucleotides: 3. CDR3 sequence: CASSLGTGGTYEQYF. CDR3 sequence (DNA): TGTGCCAGCAGCTTGGGGACAGGGGGTACCTACGAGCAGTACTTC.

This rearrangement joins TRBV6-5 to TRBJ2-7, with TRBD1 matching over 9 bases. J gave up 6 bases and V 8 bases, and 8 bases lay outside the gene matches. Germline values: CDR1 MNHEY, CDR2 SVGAGI. The CDR3 has 13 residues. The CDR3 nucleotides are TGTGCCAGCGGGGGGGACAGGGAAGGCGAGCAGTACTTC. It encodes CASGGDREGEQYF.

The rearrangement links TRBV5-1 to TRBJ2-5, with 8 bases lining up with TRBD1. Germline-derived CDR1 and CDR2 are SGHRS and YFSETQ. V shed 3 bases and J 5 bases; nucleotides not matched to a gene: 6. The CDR3 has 14 amino acids. The CDR3 loop is CASSSDRERETQYF. CDR3 DNA: TGCGCCAGCAGCTCGGACAGGGAACGGGAGACCCAGTACTTC.

In the case of this clone: Other DNA sequences in this specimen translate into the identical CDR3. The rearrangement links TRBV7-2 to TRBJ2-5, with TRBD1 as a possible D gene (6 bases). The CDR3 consists of 14 residues. V was pared by 1 base and J by 5 bases, with 11 bases between. Germline loops: CDR1 SGHTA, CDR2 FQGNSA. The CDR3 here is CASSLGTGRETQYF. CDR3 sequence (DNA): TGTGCCAGCAGCTTAGGCACAGGGCGGGAGACCCAGTACTTC. Full variable domain (remainder filled in from reference TRBV7-2 and TRBJ2-5): GAGVSQSPSNKVTEKGKDVELRCDPISGHTALYWYRQSLGQGLEFLIYFQGNSAPDKSGLPSDRFSAERTGGSVSTLTIQRTQQEDSAVYLCASSLGTGRETQYFGPGTRLLVL.

This clone has only a few counts. The rearrangement links TRBV6-6 to TRBJ2-3, with TRBD1 matching over 7 bases. CDR3 size: 14 residues. Germline values: CDR1 MNHNY, CDR2 SVGAGI (reference sequence). V trimming: 7 bases; J trimming: 0 bases; junction bases outside the gene matches: 4. CDR3 sequence: CASNRQGSTDTQYF. As DNA, the CDR3 is TGTGCCAGCAATAGACAGGGAAGCACAGATACGCAGTATTTT.

The CDR3: CSVVVRGGNTGELFF. CDR3 DNA: TGCAGCGTTGTAGTTAGAGGGGGCAACACCGGGGAGCTGTTTTTT. The rearrangement links TRBV29-1 to TRBJ2-2, with 7 bases identical to TRBD1. Per the germline V gene, CDR1 is SQVTM and CDR2 is ANQGSEA. The CDR3 has 15 residues. V lost 4 bases, J lost 2 bases, and 7 bases stayed unmatched.

This clone was detected a few times. The V and J genes are TRBV7-9 and TRBJ1-4; D gene unclear. Between the trimmed V and J ends, which lost 3 bases and 10 bases, there was a span of 12 bases. Germline CDR1 SEHNR, CDR2 FQNEAQ (reference sequence). This CDR3 is built from 13 residues. CDR3 DNA sequence: TGTGCCAGCAGCTTCTCCGCGAGTGGAAAACTGTTTTTT. This encodes CASSFSASGKLFF.

This clone has more than one count but fewer than ten. The chain recombines TRBV28 with TRBJ2-7; 9 bases match TRBD1. Germline loops: CDR1 MDHEN, CDR2 SYDVKM. The CDR3 sequence is 15 residues long. Trimming took 2 bases from V and 0 from J; bases not matched to a gene: 2. CDR3 nucleotides: TGTGCCAGCAGTTTACCGGGACAGGGCTCCTACGAGCAGTACTTC. It translates to CASSLPGQGSYEQYF.

The chain links TRBV29-1 to TRBJ2-5; 7 nucleotides align to TRBD2. Germline CDR1 reads SQVTM; CDR2 reads ANQGSEA. Trimming removed 0 bases from V and 2 bases from J; junction bases left unmatched: 6. This CDR3 contains 15 residues. The CDR3 loop is CSVEDPGRRQETQYF. In DNA form, the CDR3 reads TGCAGCGTTGAAGATCCCGGGAGGAGGCAAGAGACCCAGTACTTC.

There are a few counts of this clone. The chain combines TRBV4-1 with TRBJ1-1; D possibly corresponds to TRBD1 (5 bases). CDR3 size: 16 residues. V dropped 1 base and J dropped 4 bases, with 16 bases sitting between them. Per germline, CDR1 MGHRA and CDR2 YSYEKL. For the CDR3, the DNA is TGCGCCAGCAGCCAAGTAAAAGGAGCAGGGCTCACTGAAGCTTTCTTT. Translation: CASSQVKGAGLTEAFF.